One T cell receptor (beta chain) is described in this entry. Its cognate antigen is unknown. TCRdb called the reads again in MiXCR, with one record for every CDR3 protein. The sample lists 370,000 or so distinct CDR3 sequences, about 35% occurring once. The data are from a study of T cell repertoires in cytomegalovirus infection. The wider study: In public TCR beta signatures, there were indications of both CMV infection and matching HLA type.

Study-level findings and limits: HLA-C-restricted CMV-specific TCR beta clonotypes prevailed in the ex vivo response.

The CDR3 spans 16 residues. CDR1 is SGHNT, CDR2 YYREEE, per germline (reference sequence). After removal of 5 bases from V and 8 bases from J, the junction contained 8 bases not matched to a gene. The chain has TRBV5-4 and TRBJ2-1; TRBD2 matches 15 bases. The starting material was cultured PBMCs, obtained from culture after CMV antigen stimulation. The receptor was isolated from a human donor in good health (CMV status not recorded). Some clones in this sample may be carry-over from other donors' samples. The CDR3 reads CASSYGLAGGPDEQFF. CDR3 DNA: TGTGCCAGCAGTTACGGACTAGCGGGAGGGCCAGATGAGCAGTTCTTC.